The rows below give T cell receptor beta chains drawn from one sample of a study of blood T cell repertoires in acute mononucleosis. Profiling relied on immunoSEQ multiplex PCR, and the TCRdb table lists in-frame clones only, not all of them. The top ten hold 28% of the sample, which has 7,800 or so clones, less than 30% seen once. The starting material was EBV YVL epitope tetramer+ CD8+ T cells sorted from PBMCs, obtained during acute infectious mononucleosis. The receptors shown here come from a woman aged 18-35 years with infectious mononucleosis caused by EBV. CDR3s include the opening cysteine and the closing phenylalanine or tryptophan. The order of the fields is CDR3 DNA, CDR3 protein, J gene, D gene, clone size, V gene. D genes are given only for firm matches. Size is omitted from some rows. Given values are once, few, many or a class for expanded clones.

TGTGCCAGCAGCCATACAGGGCCGGGCAATCAGCCCCAGCATTTT	CASSHTGPGNQPQHF	TRBJ1-5	-	few	TRBV7-6
TGTGCCAGCAGCCCCGACCCGACAGGGGCGGACGAGCAGTACTTC	CASSPDPTGADEQYF	TRBJ2-7	TRBD1	many	TRBV7-3
TGTGCCAGCTTAGCCACAATCTACAGGGGAGACACCGGGGAGCTGTTTTTT	CASLATIYRGDTGELFF	TRBJ2-2	TRBD1	-	TRBV11-2
TGTGCCAGCAGCTTAGGCCGTGGGTCGCCAGGGGGACGGAACTACAATGAGCAGTTCTTC	CASSLGRGSPGGRNYNEQFF	TRBJ2-1	TRBD1	few	TRBV7-8
TGCGCCAGCAGCCAAGGGGTCGAGCAGTACTTC	CASSQGVEQYF	TRBJ2-7	-	many	TRBV4-3
TGTGCCAGCAGTGTGGGCACCTGGTCCCTCCACTTT	CASSVGTWSLHF	TRBJ1-6	-	few	TRBV6-1
TGTGCCAGCAGCCCCGGAACACACACAGATACGCAGTATTTT	CASSPGTHTDTQYF	TRBJ2-3	-	-	TRBV7-5
TGTGCCAGCTCACCACCGAAGACGGTCTACGAGCAGTACTTC	CASSPPKTVYEQYF	TRBJ2-7	-	-	TRBV27
TGTGCCAGCAGCTTTGGACTAGCGGGACCCCTCAATGAGCAGTTCTTC	CASSFGLAGPLNEQFF	TRBJ2-1	TRBD2	-	TRBV11-3
TGTGCCAGCAGGCAATTGCTAGGGAGCAATCAGCCCCAGCATTTT	CASRQLLGSNQPQHF	TRBJ1-5	-	medium-sized	TRBV6-5
TGTGCCAGCAGTCTAGCAGTTAGCACAGATACGCAGTATTTT	CASSLAVSTDTQYF	TRBJ2-3	-	few	TRBV27
TGTGCCAGCAGCCCGCTGGGGCTAGGAGATACGCAGTATTTT	CASSPLGLGDTQYF	TRBJ2-3	-	-	TRBV7-9
TGTGCCAGCAGCCCTAGCGGAAAAGGCCTCTACGAGCAGTACTTC	CASSPSGKGLYEQYF	TRBJ2-7	TRBD2	many	TRBV11-2
TGTGCCAGCAGCAAAACAGGGGAGTATCCCTACGAGCAGTACTTC	CASSKTGEYPYEQYF	TRBJ2-7	TRBD1	few	TRBV7-2
TGTGCCAGCAGCTCCTCCAACTCCGGGTTAGGTAATAGTGAGCAGTTCTTC	CASSSSNSGLGNSEQFF	TRBJ2-1	-	-	TRBV7-3
TGTGCCAGCAGCTTATTGGCCGGAGATACCCAGTATTTT	CASSLLAGDTQYF	TRBJ2-3	-	-	TRBV7-2
TGTGCCAGTGGCAGATACAATGAGCAGTTCTTC	CASGRYNEQFF	TRBJ2-1	-	-	TRBV30
TGCAGGGCCGGACAGGGACCCTACGAGCAGTACTTC	CRAGQGPYEQYF	TRBJ2-7	TRBD1	few	TRBV29-1
TGTGCCAGCAGTGATTGGAATGAGCAGTTCTTC	CASSDWNEQFF	TRBJ2-1	-	-	TRBV27
TGTGCCAGCAGCGTCTCAGCCGGGAACTACGAGCAGTACTTC	CASSVSAGNYEQYF	TRBJ2-7	-	medium-sized	TRBV9
TGTGCCAGCAGCCCCAACGGCGAGCAGTTCTTC	CASSPNGEQFF	TRBJ2-1	-	-	TRBV5-5
TGTGCCAGTAGTAAGTACAATGAGCAGTTCTTC	CASSKYNEQFF	TRBJ2-1	-	large	TRBV19
TGTGCCAGCAGCTTATGGGTGGGGACATTTCCCTACGAGCAGTACTTC	CASSLWVGTFPYEQYF	TRBJ2-7	-	-	TRBV7-3
TGTGCCAGCAGCTTAAGGGGGTTGGACAGCTACAATGAGCAGTTCTTC	CASSLRGLDSYNEQFF	TRBJ2-1	-	-	TRBV5-4
TGTGCCAGCTGTTCATTGACAGGGTCTGGGGAGACCCTGTACTTC	CASCSLTGSGETLYF	TRBJ2-5	TRBD1	-	TRBV6-5
TGTGCCAGCAGCCAAGCACCGACTAGCGGAGAGACCCAGTACTTC	CASSQAPTSGETQYF	TRBJ2-5	TRBD2	-	TRBV11-2
TGTGCCAGCAGCCGATGGACTAGCGGCCGAACCTACGAGCAGTACTTC	CASSRWTSGRTYEQYF	TRBJ2-7	TRBD2	-	TRBV5-5
TGTGCCAGCAGCTCCCGCGACGGACTAGCGCTCGACAATGAGCAATTCTTC	CASSSRDGLALDNEQFF	TRBJ2-1	-	few	TRBV21-1
TGTGCCAGCAGCACATATAGCGGGAGGTACAATGAGCAGTTCTTC	CASSTYSGRYNEQFF	TRBJ2-1	TRBD2	-	TRBV27
TGTGCCAGCAGTAATTACAATGAGCAGTTCTTC	CASSNYNEQFF	TRBJ2-1	-	few	TRBV11-2
TGTGCCAGCAGCCTCGCCGGGCCAAGCTCCTACGAGCAGTACTTC	CASSLAGPSSYEQYF	TRBJ2-7	-	few	TRBV11-3
TGTGCCAGCATGAGGGAGTTGGCGGGGCAAGAGACGTACTTC	CASMRELAGQETYF	TRBJ2-5	-	-	TRBV11-2
TGTGCCAGCTCACCTTGGAAAAAAGAGACCCAGTACTTC	CASSPWKKETQYF	TRBJ2-5	-	many	TRBV18
TGTGCCAGCAGCCAGGGGGCTTCAATTAGGTTGGATGAGCAGTTCTTC	CASSQGASIRLDEQFF	TRBJ2-1	TRBD1	many	TRBV7-3
TGTGCCAGCAGTTACGGGGTGATGAACACTGAAGCTTTCTTT	CASSYGVMNTEAFF	TRBJ1-1	-	-	TRBV6-5
TGTGCCAGCAGCACACTCGGTCTTGCAGATACGCAGTACTTT	CASSTLGLADTQYF	TRBJ2-3	-	few	TRBV7-6
TGTGCCAGCAGCTCATTCCGGGACTCCTCGAACGAGCAGTACTTC	CASSSFRDSSNEQYF	TRBJ2-7	-	few	TRBV7-8
TGCGCCAGCTGCCATGAATGGGGGGGCTACGAGCAGTACTTC	CASCHEWGGYEQYF	TRBJ2-7	TRBD2	-	TRBV4-1
TGTGCCAGCAGCACTGCGGGGGACACTGAAGCTTTCTTT	CASSTAGDTEAFF	TRBJ1-1	-	-	TRBV7-2
TGTGCCAGCCCCCCCCCACAGGCCGTCTACGAGCAGTACTTC	CASPPPQAVYEQYF	TRBJ2-7	-	few	TRBV7-2
TGTGCCAGCAGCTTAGTAACCCCGACTACGGGGGAAGCTTTCTTT	CASSLVTPTTGEAFF	TRBJ1-1	-	few	TRBV7-3
TGTGCCAGCAGGCAGTTGACAGGGAGTGGTGGCTACACCTTC	CASRQLTGSGGYTF	TRBJ1-2	TRBD1	-	TRBV6-5
TGTGCCAGCAGCCCCTGGACAGGGGAAGGATACGAGCAGTACTTC	CASSPWTGEGYEQYF	TRBJ2-7	TRBD1	-	TRBV7-2
TGCAGCGTTGCCCCTCGGGACCTAGAGACCCAGTACTTC	CSVAPRDLETQYF	TRBJ2-5	-	once	TRBV29-1
TGCAGCGTTGTGGCAGGCCCTTTACATGAGCAGTTCTTC	CSVVAGPLHEQFF	TRBJ2-1	-	-	TRBV29-1
TGTGCCAGCAGCTTAGCCACAATCTACAGGGGAGACACCGGGGAGCTGTTTTTT	CASSLATIYRGDTGELFF	TRBJ2-2	TRBD1	few	TRBV5-4
TGCGCCAGCAGCCAGACGACAGGGGAGGTCCAATTCACCCTCCACTTT	CASSQTTGEVQFTLHF	TRBJ1-6	TRBD1	-	TRBV13
TGCAGCGTTGTTGATGCCCTTTACAATGAGCAGTTCTTC	CSVVDALYNEQFF	TRBJ2-1	-	few	TRBV29-1
TGTGCCAGCAGCCCCCCGGGACAGGGGATCTCCTACGAGCAGTACTTC	CASSPPGQGISYEQYF	TRBJ2-7	TRBD1	-	TRBV27
TGTGCTAGTGGTTTTGGGACTAGCGGGGAGGCAGATACGCAGTATTTT	CASGFGTSGEADTQYF	TRBJ2-3	TRBD2	medium-sized	TRBV12-5
TGTGCCAGCAGTTACGCGGGACATAACACCGGGGAGCTGTTTTTT	CASSYAGHNTGELFF	TRBJ2-2	-	-	TRBV6-7
TGTGCCAGCAGCCCCGACCCGGGACTAGCGGGGGGGAAGTACTTC	CASSPDPGLAGGKYF	TRBJ2-7	TRBD2	medium-sized	TRBV11-2
TGTGCCACCAGCAGAGATCCCAAGGGGAGCCCCTACAATGAGCAGTTCTTC	CATSRDPKGSPYNEQFF	TRBJ2-1	-	-	TRBV15
TGTGCCAGCAGCTTACTGGCGGGGGGTGGAGAGACCCAGTACTTC	CASSLLAGGGETQYF	TRBJ2-5	TRBD2	few	TRBV5-6
TGTGCCAGCAGCCCCGACCCGGGACTAGGGCCTACGCAGTATTTT	CASSPDPGLGPTQYF	TRBJ2-3	TRBD2	-	TRBV7-2
TGTGCCAGCAGCAAGAAAGAGACCCAGTACTTC	CASSKKETQYF	TRBJ2-5	-	-	TRBV7-9
TGTGCCAGCAGCTTAGCGGGAATAGCAGGTACGGCCTACAATGAGCAGTTCTTC	CASSLAGIAGTAYNEQFF	TRBJ2-1	-	-	TRBV7-6
TGTGTCAGCAGCGACCCAATGGCTTATGGCTACACCTTC	CVSSDPMAYGYTF	TRBJ1-2	-	-	TRBV9
TGTGCCAGCTTCGAGGGGGTTGGAAACACCATATATTTT	CASFEGVGNTIYF	TRBJ1-3	-	many	TRBV6-5